This T cell receptor (beta chain) was obtained from a study of CD8+ T cells in alopecia areata (dated by TCRdb to the late 2010s). In terms of the full investigation: Treated patients were enrolled in an open-label pilot trial of oral tofacitinib at 5 to 10 mg twice daily for moderate-to-severe alopecia areata. TCRbeta CDR3 regions were amplified by immunoSEQ multiplex PCR with 35 Vbeta forward and 13 Jbeta reverse primers. The RNA source kit depended on sample type: the PAXgene miRNA kit for fixed scalp, the miRNeasy kit for PBMCs, and the RNeasy kit for mouse skin. In humans, TCRbeta sequencing was performed on scalp tissue and on sorted CD4+ and CD8+ peripheral blood T cells from healthy controls and from patients with patchy or totalis/universalis alopecia areata. To study T cell clonal expansion in alopecia areata, the researchers applied high-throughput TCRbeta sequencing to both the C3H/HeJ mouse model and human patients. Scalp clonality was compared across normal scalp (n=4), patchy alopecia areata scalp (n=8), and alopecia totalis/universalis scalp (n=8). Patients stayed on tofacitinib for 6 to 18 months and then had 6 months of follow-up off drug so that delayed response and recurrence could be assessed. Biopsies were taken from tofacitinib-treated patients at baseline and again at 4 and 24 weeks into treatment, and several of those patients also had a later scalp biopsy. Overall study outcomes, separate from this receptor: Scalp TCR repertoire analysis is complicated because resident alphabeta T cells in normal human skin are also sequenced, whereas mouse skin is dominated by gammadelta T cells. Compared with normal scalp, lesional scalp, particularly in alopecia totalis/universalis, had higher clonality and more expanded CD8+ clones, which suggests antigenic drive. Shared TCR sequences between patients were less evident than in mice, which may be partly attributable to HLA diversity in the patient population.

In light of the paper, this sample's time point label describes: baseline before oral tofacitinib. From alopecia areata patients, peripheral blood was collected along with lesional scalp punch biopsies. After PBMCs were isolated by density centrifugation and stained for CD3, CD4 and CD8, a FACSAria was used to sort CD4+ and CD8+ T cells. Spanning cysteine to phenylalanine, the CDR3 consists of 14 amino acids. Only the CDR3 portion is preserved as DNA: 42 bases, with reading frame beginning at the first base. CDR1 LNHNV and CDR2 YYDKDF are derived from the germline V gene (reference sequence). V was cut back by 8 bases and J by 5 bases, leaving a gap of 18 bases between them. About this clone: Its target antigen remains unknown. The record has no base qualities; no much larger clone is one base away.

Libraries were built with the immunoSEQ multiplex PCR assay. RNA was extracted from all samples and reverse transcribed into cDNA as template for TCR sequencing. First-strand cDNA was synthesized using SuperScript III with a 2:1 mix of oligo-dT and random hexamers. Amplification bias was assessed with a synthetic immune receptor repertoire, and residual bias was removed computationally. Per the source publication's procedure: Raw reads were preprocessed to remove errors, and CDR3 was defined according to IMGT conventions as the region from the conserved cysteine to phenylalanine. To get clonality, Shannon entropy was normalized by log2 of the number of productive unique TCRs and the result was subtracted from 1. Whether scalp clones were CD4 or CD8 was inferred by matching scalp TCRbeta sequences against CD4 and CD8 repertoires sorted from blood. TCRdb took over this immuneACCESS table, retaining in-frame rearrangements with V and J assigned. Such tables are incomplete; in checked studies, under half of the missing clones stem from an unresolved V gene, and the remainder is unexplained. The V and J calls and clone size were taken over from that table, and D and trimming were inferred from the DNA. The sample table records about 130,000 clones; roughly 61% of these occur just once. The ten largest clones add up to 4.5% of the sample.

The source material was CD4+ T cells sorted from blood, sampled at week 0. This TCR was recovered from a human donor with alopecia areata. The rearrangement joined TRBV15 to TRBJ2-5; the D segment could be TRBD2, given 6 matching bases. The bases read TGTGCCACCGCGGAGGGCCTAAGGACGGAGACCCAGTACTTC. Its coded protein is CATAEGLRTETQYF. The variable domain in full, with residues beyond the CDR3 obtained from the reference TRBV15 and TRBJ2-5 genes, is DAMVIQNPRYQVTQFGKPVTLSCSQTLNHNVMYWYQQKSSQAPKLLFHYYDKDFNNEADTPDNFQSRRPNTSFCFLDIRSPGLGDTAMYLCATAEGLRTETQYFGPGTRLLVL.